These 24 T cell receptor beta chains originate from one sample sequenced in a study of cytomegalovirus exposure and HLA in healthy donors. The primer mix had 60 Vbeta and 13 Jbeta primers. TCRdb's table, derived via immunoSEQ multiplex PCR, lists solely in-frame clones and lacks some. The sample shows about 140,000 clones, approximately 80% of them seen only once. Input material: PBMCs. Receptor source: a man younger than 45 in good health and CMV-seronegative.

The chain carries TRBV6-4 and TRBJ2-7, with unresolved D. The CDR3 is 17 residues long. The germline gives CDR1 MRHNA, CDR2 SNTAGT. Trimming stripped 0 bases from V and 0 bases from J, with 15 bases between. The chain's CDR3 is CASSDSNLRHRSYEQYF. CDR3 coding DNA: TGTGCCAGCAGTGACTCGAATTTGCGACACCGCTCCTACGAGCAGTACTTC.

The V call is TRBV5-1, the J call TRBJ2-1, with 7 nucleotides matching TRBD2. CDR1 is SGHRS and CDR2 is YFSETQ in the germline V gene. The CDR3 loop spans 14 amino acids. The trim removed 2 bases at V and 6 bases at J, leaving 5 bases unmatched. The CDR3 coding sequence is TGCGCCAGCAGCTTTGGGGGGACTATCAATGAGCAGTTCTTC. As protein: CASSFGGTINEQFF.

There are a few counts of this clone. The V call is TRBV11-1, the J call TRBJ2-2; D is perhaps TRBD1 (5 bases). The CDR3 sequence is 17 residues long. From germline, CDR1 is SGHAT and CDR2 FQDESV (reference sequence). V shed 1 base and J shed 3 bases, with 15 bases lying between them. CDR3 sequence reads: CASSLGGSDTYTGELFF. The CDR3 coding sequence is TGTGCCAGCAGCTTAGGGGGCTCGGACACCTACACCGGGGAGCTGTTTTTT.

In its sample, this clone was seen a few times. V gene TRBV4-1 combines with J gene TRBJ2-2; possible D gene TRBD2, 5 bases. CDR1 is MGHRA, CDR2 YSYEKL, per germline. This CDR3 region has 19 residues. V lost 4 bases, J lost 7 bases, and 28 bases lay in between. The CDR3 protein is CASSLSGSSGVHRGGELFF. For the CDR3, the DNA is TGCGCCAGCAGCCTCAGTGGGAGCAGCGGAGTGCACCGGGGCGGGGAGCTGTTTTTT.

The CDR3 DNA reads TGTGCCAGCAGCTTAGTGGCGGGAGCACATGAGCAGTTCTTC. This translates into CASSLVAGAHEQFF. The chain uses TRBV7-9 and TRBJ2-1; TRBD2 matches at 7 bases. Per germline, CDR1 SEHNR and CDR2 FQNEAQ (reference sequence). The CDR3 has 14 amino acids. V trimming: 1 base; J trimming: 8 bases; junction bases outside the gene matches: 5.

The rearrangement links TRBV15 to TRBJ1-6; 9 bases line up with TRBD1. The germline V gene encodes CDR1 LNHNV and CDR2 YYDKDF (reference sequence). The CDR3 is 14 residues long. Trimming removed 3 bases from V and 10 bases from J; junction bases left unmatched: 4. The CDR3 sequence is CATSSRDRVSPLHF. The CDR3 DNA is TGTGCCACCAGCAGCCGGGACAGGGTCTCACCCCTCCACTTT. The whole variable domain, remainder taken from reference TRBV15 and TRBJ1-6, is DAMVIQNPRYQVTQFGKPVTLSCSQTLNHNVMYWYQQKSSQAPKLLFHYYDKDFNNEADTPDNFQSRRPNTSFCFLDIRSPGLGDTAMYLCATSSRDRVSPLHFGNGTRLTVT.

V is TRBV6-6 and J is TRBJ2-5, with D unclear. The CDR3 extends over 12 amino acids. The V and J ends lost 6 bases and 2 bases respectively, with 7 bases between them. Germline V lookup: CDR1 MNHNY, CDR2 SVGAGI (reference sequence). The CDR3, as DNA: TGTGCCAGCAGGCCCGGTCAAGAGACCCAGTACTTC. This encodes CASRPGQETQYF.

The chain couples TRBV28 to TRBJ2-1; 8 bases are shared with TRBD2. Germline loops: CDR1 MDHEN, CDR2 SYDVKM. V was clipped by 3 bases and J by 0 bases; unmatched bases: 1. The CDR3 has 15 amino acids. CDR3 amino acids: CASSLGTSSYNEQFF. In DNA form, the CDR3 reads TGTGCCAGCAGTTTGGGGACTAGCTCCTACAATGAGCAGTTCTTC.

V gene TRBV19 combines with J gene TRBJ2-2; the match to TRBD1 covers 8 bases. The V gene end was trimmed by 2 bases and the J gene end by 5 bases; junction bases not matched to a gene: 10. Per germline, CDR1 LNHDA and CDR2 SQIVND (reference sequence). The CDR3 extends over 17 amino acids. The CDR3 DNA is TGTGCCAGTAGTATAAATGGGCAGGGGGCTTGGACCGGGGAGCTGTTTTTT. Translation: CASSINGQGAWTGELFF.

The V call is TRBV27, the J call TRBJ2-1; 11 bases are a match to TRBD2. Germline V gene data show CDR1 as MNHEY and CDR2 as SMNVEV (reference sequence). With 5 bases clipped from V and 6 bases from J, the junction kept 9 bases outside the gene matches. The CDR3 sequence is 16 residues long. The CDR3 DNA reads TGTGCCAGCAGTCGGCCTCTAGCGGGAGGATCCAATGAGCAGTTCTTC. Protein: CASSRPLAGGSNEQFF.

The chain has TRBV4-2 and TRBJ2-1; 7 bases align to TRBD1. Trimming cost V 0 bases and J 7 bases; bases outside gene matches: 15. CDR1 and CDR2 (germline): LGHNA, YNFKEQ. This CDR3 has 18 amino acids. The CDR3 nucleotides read TGTGCCAGCAGCCAAGATGTCCGGGACAGCTCAAAGGGGAATGAGCAGTTCTTC. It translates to CASSQDVRDSSKGNEQFF.

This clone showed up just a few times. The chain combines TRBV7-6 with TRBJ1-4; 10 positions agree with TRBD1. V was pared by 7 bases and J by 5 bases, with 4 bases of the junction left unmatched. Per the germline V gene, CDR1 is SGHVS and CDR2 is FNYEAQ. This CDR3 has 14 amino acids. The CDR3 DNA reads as TGTGCCAGCACCCTGGGACAGGGGAATGAAAAACTGTTTTTT. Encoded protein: CASTLGQGNEKLFF.

The CDR3 loop is CASSLPGSYEQYF. As DNA, the CDR3 is TGTGCCAGCAGTTTACCGGGTTCCTACGAGCAGTACTTC. This chain joins TRBV27 and TRBJ2-7; D not resolved. Germline CDR1 MNHEY, CDR2 SMNVEV (reference sequence). The CDR3 length is 13 residues. V was shortened by 2 bases and J by 1 base, with 6 bases between the two germline ends.

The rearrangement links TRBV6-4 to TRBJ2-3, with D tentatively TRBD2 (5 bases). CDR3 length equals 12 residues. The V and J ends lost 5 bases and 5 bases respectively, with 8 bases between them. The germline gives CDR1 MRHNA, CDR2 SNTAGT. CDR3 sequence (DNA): TGTGCCAGCAGTCCAGAGGGAGATACGCAGTATTTT. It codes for CASSPEGDTQYF.

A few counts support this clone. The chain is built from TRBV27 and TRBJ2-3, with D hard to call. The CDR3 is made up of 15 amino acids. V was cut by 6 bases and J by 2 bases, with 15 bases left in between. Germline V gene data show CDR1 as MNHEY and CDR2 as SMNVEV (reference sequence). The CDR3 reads CASSIYGSFTDTQYF. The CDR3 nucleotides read TGTGCCAGCAGCATTTATGGTAGTTTCACAGATACGCAGTATTTT.

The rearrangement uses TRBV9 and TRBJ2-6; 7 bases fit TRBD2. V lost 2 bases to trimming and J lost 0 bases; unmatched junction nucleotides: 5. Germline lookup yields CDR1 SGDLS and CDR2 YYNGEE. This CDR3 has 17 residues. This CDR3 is CASSVLSGGSGANVLTF. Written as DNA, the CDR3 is TGTGCCAGCAGCGTGTTATCGGGGGGCTCTGGGGCCAACGTCCTGACTTTC.

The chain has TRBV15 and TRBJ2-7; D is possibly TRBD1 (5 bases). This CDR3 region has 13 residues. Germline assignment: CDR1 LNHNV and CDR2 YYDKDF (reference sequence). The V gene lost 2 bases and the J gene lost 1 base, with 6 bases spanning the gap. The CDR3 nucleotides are TGTGCCACCAGCAGACAGGGATCCTACGAGCAGTACTTC. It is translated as CATSRQGSYEQYF.

This CDR3 reads CASSQGQQTTYEQYF. CDR3 nucleotides: TGCGCCAGCAGCCAGGGACAGCAAACGACCTACGAGCAGTACTTC. The genes are TRBV4-1 and TRBJ2-7; 7 bases map to TRBD1. The germline V gene has CDR1 MGHRA and CDR2 YSYEKL. The CDR3 covers 15 residues. The V gene end was trimmed by 3 bases and the J gene end by 2 bases; junction bases not matched to a gene: 7.

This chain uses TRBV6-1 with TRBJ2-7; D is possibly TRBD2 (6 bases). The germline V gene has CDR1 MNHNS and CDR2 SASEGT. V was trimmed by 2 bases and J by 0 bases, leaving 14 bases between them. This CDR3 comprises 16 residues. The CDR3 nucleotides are TGTGCCAGCAGTGAACCCCCTGCGGGAAGCTCCTACGAGCAGTACTTC. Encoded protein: CASSEPPAGSSYEQYF.

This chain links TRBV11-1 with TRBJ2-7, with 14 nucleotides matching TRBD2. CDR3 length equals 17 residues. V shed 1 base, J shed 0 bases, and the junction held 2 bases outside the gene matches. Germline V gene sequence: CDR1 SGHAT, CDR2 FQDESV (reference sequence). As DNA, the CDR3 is TGTGCCAGCAGCTTAGGGACTAGCGGGAGGAGCTCCTACGAGCAGTACTTC. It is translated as CASSLGTSGRSSYEQYF.

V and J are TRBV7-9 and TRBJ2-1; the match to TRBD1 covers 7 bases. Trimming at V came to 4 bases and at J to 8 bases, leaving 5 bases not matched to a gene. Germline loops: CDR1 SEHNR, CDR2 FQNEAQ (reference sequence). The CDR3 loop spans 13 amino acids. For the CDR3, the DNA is TGTGCCAGCAGCTCGAGGGGGCCGGATGAGCAGTTCTTC. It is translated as CASSSRGPDEQFF.

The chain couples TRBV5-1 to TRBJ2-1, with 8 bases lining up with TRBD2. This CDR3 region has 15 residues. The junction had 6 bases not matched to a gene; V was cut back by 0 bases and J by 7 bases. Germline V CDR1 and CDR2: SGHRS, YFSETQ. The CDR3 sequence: CASSLVGLVSNEQFF. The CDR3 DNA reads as TGCGCCAGCAGCTTGGTGGGACTAGTGTCAAATGAGCAGTTCTTC.

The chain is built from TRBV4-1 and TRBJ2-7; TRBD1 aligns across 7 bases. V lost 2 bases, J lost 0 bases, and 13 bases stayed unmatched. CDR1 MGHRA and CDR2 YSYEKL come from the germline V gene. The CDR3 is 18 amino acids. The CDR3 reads CASSQSKTTGPSSYEQYF. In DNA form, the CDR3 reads TGCGCCAGCAGCCAATCCAAGACGACAGGGCCAAGCTCCTACGAGCAGTACTTC.

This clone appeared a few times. The CDR3 sequence: CASSLTGQGAQPQHF. CDR3 coding DNA: TGTGCCAGCAGCCTCACGGGACAGGGGGCGCAGCCCCAGCATTTT. This rearrangement joins TRBV11-2 to TRBJ1-5; 12 bases map to TRBD1. The CDR3 runs 15 residues. V lost 5 bases and J lost 7; bases outside the gene matches: 6. Germline assignment: CDR1 SGHAT and CDR2 FQNNGV.